The present T cell receptor beta chain was sequenced within a study of OX40 agonist ivuxolimab in advanced cancers. Study-level information: Dose-escalation patients had hepatocellular carcinoma, melanoma, renal cell or head and neck cancer. Prior anti-PD-1, anti-PD-L1 or anti-CTLA-4 therapy did not bar entry, and 40% had some. Findings of the study overall: Some nonresponders also had low normalized T-cell clonal expansion.

Remarks on this clone: Its antigen is unidentified.

Profiled with immunoSEQ multiplex PCR; TCRdb holds only in-frame clones, not every one. Altogether about 100,000 clones are present, 80% to 90% being singletons, with the ten largest covering around 5.2%. V dropped 5 bases and J dropped 10 bases, with 10 bases sitting between them. Germline CDR1 SGHDT, CDR2 YYEEEE. The CDR3 has 11 amino acids. This specimen consisted of CD4+ or CD8+ T cells sorted from blood, obtained in a trial of the OX40 agonist ivuxolimab. The receptor's source is an adult with an advanced solid tumor such as melanoma, head and neck, liver or kidney cancer. The J gene is TRBJ2-1, the V gene TRBV5-6, with D tentatively TRBD2 (5 bases). The CDR3 reads CASRREREQFF. The CDR3 nucleotides are TGTGCCAGCAGGCGTGAGCGGGAGCAGTTCTTC.